This TCR beta chain was found in a study of T cells in Graves' hyperthyroidism and ophthalmopathy. Authors of the study amplified TCR beta CDR3 regions from RNA transcripts. The HTBI primer set served for first-round RT-PCR of the TCR CDR3. TCRdb re-derived calls from the multiplex PCR reads in MiXCR, one entry per CDR3 protein. The sample has about 350,000 distinct CDR3 sequences, about 15% seen once. In germline, CDR1 is LGHDT, CDR2 YNNKEL (reference sequence). This CDR3 comprises 14 residues. A remark on this clonotype: At one end the junction does not follow the germline gene, possibly because of a read error.

The sample was blood. This sequence originates from a woman aged 25-40 years with Graves' hyperthyroidism. The V call is TRBV3-1, the J call TRBJ1-1; D gene unclear. CDR3 residues: CASSQDRGNTEAFF. The CDR3 DNA sequence: TGTGCCAGCAGTCAAGATAGAGGGAACACTGAAGCTTTCTTT.